This TCR beta chain was captured in a study of memory CD4+ T cells and cytomegalovirus serostatus (dated by TCRdb to 2018 to 2020). Study-level background: The approximately 35 healthy Belgian adults in the cohort included 9 who were CMV seropositive and roughly 25 who were CMV seronegative. To replicate a published TCR-based CMV serostatus classifier, the researchers sequenced the CD4+ memory TCRbeta repertoires of a Belgian cohort whose cytomegalovirus serostatus was known.

From cysteine to phenylalanine, the CDR3 is 12 amino acids long. Of all the DNA, just the CDR3 is kept, 36 bases in frame from base 1. The germline V gene sets CDR1 to SNHLY and CDR2 to FYNNEI. The trim is 8 bases for V and 4 bases for J, with a gap of 11 bases between the germline ends. This clone was found a few times. Its antigen remains unidentified. No clone much larger than this one lies a single base away; base qualities are absent. Single viable CD3+CD4+CD8-CD45RO+ cells were sorted as memory CD4+ T cells on a FACSAria II. CMV serostatus was determined with a Roche Elecsys assay detecting serum IgG against CMV pp150, pp28, p38 and p52. After the samples were thawed, total CD4+ T cells were enriched through positive selection using CD4 magnetic microbeads. The samples came from a different study that was designed specifically to examine the CD4+ T cell memory repertoire. Peripheral blood mononuclear cells were isolated and cryopreserved following standard operating procedures; serum was stored at -80 °C. Staining used CD3-PerCP (BW264/56), CD4-APC (RPA-T4), CD45RO-PE (UCHT1) and CD8-Pacific Orange (3B5) antibodies, with Sytox blue excluding non-viable cells.

The research as a whole found: Of under 200 previously reported CMV-associated TCRbeta sequences, 67 appeared in the CD4+ memory repertoires, each in one to five individuals. On the Belgian cohort, the classifier based on the original framework reached a median bootstrapped AUC of approximately 0.95, with a 95% CI of 0.76-1.00. For predicting CMV serostatus, the median bootstrapped AUC was about 0.95 using the original framework and around 0.91 using a US-trained random forest. Only CD4+CD45RO+ memory cells were sequenced, in contrast to the original study, which included naive and memory CD4+ and CD8+ populations. The results were read as suggesting that the CMV-associated TCR signature is, for the most part, present in the CD4+ memory repertoire.

Genomic DNA was extracted from sorted cells with the Quick-DNA Microprep Kit. Amplification of TCRbeta DNA was done with the immunoSEQ hsTCRbeta kit, following the protocol from the manufacturer. TCRbeta libraries were sequenced on an Illumina MiSeq instrument. Per the original workflow: Once out-of-frame sequences had been removed, a few million distinct TCRbeta sequences were left, which works out to an average of about 71,000 per individual. Each individual was scored using the number of around 180 previously reported CMV-associated TCRbeta sequences that the individual carried and the total number of productive distinct TCRbeta sequences. A beta-binomial model was reimplemented in Python, and scikit-learn random forests with default parameters were trained on US cohort data. Classifier performance on the Belgian cohort was summarized as median AUC with percentile confidence intervals over 10,000 bootstrap iterations. Drawn from immuneACCESS, this table holds only the in-frame rearrangements with V and J called that TCRdb kept. Clones are partly lost; checked studies trace under half to an unresolved V gene and leave the rest unexplained. The V and J calls and the clone size are those of that table, but D and trimming were determined from the DNA. The sample table records over 35,000 clones; about 73% of these occur just once. The top ten constitute approximately 1% of the sample.

The clonotype originates from an adult in good health and CMV-seronegative. The sequence joins TRBV2 to TRBJ1-2; the D gene is possibly TRBD1, with 6 bases matching. Sequences were obtained from memory CD4+ T cells from blood. The DNA reads as follows: TGTGCCAGCGAGACAGGCGGCTATGGCTACACCTTC. It encodes CASETGGYGYTF.